The 21 T cell receptor beta chains below all came from one sample that was sequenced in a study of blood T cell repertoires in COVID-19. This table comes from immunoSEQ multiplex PCR, and its TCRdb copy is limited to in-frame clones, with some not included. The sample lists some 94,000 clones; around nine tenths were seen once. Specimen: peripheral blood. The origin of the receptors is a woman aged 60 to 75 with COVID-19, enrolled during active disease.

The chain combines TRBV9 with TRBJ2-7, with D possibly TRBD1 on 6 matching bases. This CDR3 has 13 residues. CDR1 is SGDLS and CDR2 is YYNGEE in the germline V gene. Trimming took 3 bases from V and 5 from J, leaving 12 bases between them. The CDR3 DNA is TGTGCCAGCAGCGAGGGGACATTCCACGAGCAGTACTTC. Encoded protein: CASSEGTFHEQYF.

The chain joins TRBV24-1 to TRBJ2-1, with TRBD2 matching 10 bases. V lost 8 bases to trimming and J lost 13 bases; unmatched junction nucleotides: 4. This CDR3 is built from 11 residues. From germline, CDR1 is KGHDR and CDR2 SFDVKD. As DNA, the CDR3 is TGTGCCACCAAAGCGGGGGGGCTTCAGTTCTTC. Protein sequence: CATKAGGLQFF.

The chain links TRBV5-1 to TRBJ1-5, with TRBD1 as a possible D gene (5 bases). The length of the CDR3 is 15 residues. The germline gives CDR1 SGHRS, CDR2 YFSETQ. The ends were cut back, 3 bases at V and 5 bases at J, with 15 bases in the middle. CDR3 bases: TGCGCCAGCAGCTCGACCAGGGCAGGGTATCAGCCCCAGCATTTT. Translated: CASSSTRAGYQPQHF.

A few counts support this clone. V gene TRBV6-5 combines with J gene TRBJ1-1, with 9 bases identical to TRBD1. Losses at the gene ends were 5 bases for V and 7 bases for J; bases not matched to a gene: 8. The CDR3 loop spans 14 amino acids. Per germline, CDR1 MNHEY and CDR2 SVGAGI. In nucleotides, the CDR3 is TGTGCCAGCAGTCGTTGGACAGGGGAGAATGAAGCTTTCTTT. Translation gives CASSRWTGENEAFF.

The chain recombines TRBV7-9 with TRBJ1-1; 8 bases agree with TRBD1. The ends lost 5 bases at V and 1 base at J; junction bases unmatched: 6. Germline V gene lookup returns CDR1 SEHNR and CDR2 FQNEAQ (reference sequence). There are 15 residues in the CDR3. CDR3 nucleotide sequence: TGTGCCAGCAGCATATGGACAGGGAGGAACACTGAAGCTTTCTTT. It is translated as CASSIWTGRNTEAFF.

The rearrangement uses TRBV6-5 and TRBJ1-2; 10 nucleotides agree with TRBD1. CDR3 length: 13 amino acids. Trimming cost V 2 bases and J 7 bases; bases outside gene matches: 1. CDR1 and CDR2 from the germline V gene are MNHEY and SVGAGI. DNA for the CDR3: TGTGCCAGCAGTTACGGGACAGGGGTTGGCTACACCTTC. The encoded protein is CASSYGTGVGYTF.

The V and J genes are TRBV6-5 and TRBJ2-5, with no clear D. V was clipped by 0 bases and J by 5 bases, with 10 bases between them. The V gene's germline CDR1 is MNHEY and CDR2 SVGAGI. The CDR3 covers 14 residues. The CDR3 coding sequence is TGTGCCAGCAGTTACTCGAACGGGTGGGAGACCCAGTACTTC. This translates into CASSYSNGWETQYF.

The chain recombines TRBV7-9 with TRBJ2-7, with 7 bases matching TRBD1. This CDR3 spans 14 amino acids. The germline CDR1 and CDR2 sequences are SEHNR and FQNEAQ (reference sequence). With V trimmed by 4 bases and J by 9 bases, 12 bases remained unmatched. The CDR3: CASSSPAGGLWQYF. The CDR3 nucleotides are TGTGCCAGCAGCTCCCCAGCAGGGGGTCTTTGGCAGTACTTC.

The count of this clone is one. The V call is TRBV28, the J call TRBJ1-5; the D is unclear. The V end lost 6 bases, the J end lost 1 base, and 10 bases lay between the germline ends. The germline CDR1 and CDR2 sequences are MDHEN and SYDVKM. There are 14 residues in the CDR3. CDR3 loop: CASSSGGSNQPQHF. CDR3 DNA sequence: TGTGCCAGCAGCTCTGGTGGCAGCAATCAGCCCCAGCATTTT. The full variable domain, rest sourced from reference TRBV28 and TRBJ1-5, is DVKVTQSSRYLVKRTGEKVFLECVQDMDHENMFWYRQDPGLGLRLIYFSYDVKMKEKGDIPEGYSVSREKKERFSLILESASTNQTSMYLCASSSGGSNQPQHFGDGTRLSIL.

The chain has TRBV14 and TRBJ1-1, with TRBD1 matching over 7 bases. V dropped 0 bases and J dropped 1; count of bases not matched to a gene: 8. The length of the CDR3 is 17 residues. From germline, CDR1 is SGHDN and CDR2 FVKESK. CDR3 DNA: TGTGCCAGCAGCCAAGATACCGGGACAGTAACGAACACTGAAGCTTTCTTT. It yields the protein CASSQDTGTVTNTEAFF.

V and J are TRBV5-1 and TRBJ2-3; 8 bases line up with TRBD1. Unmatched junction bases numbered 3, after V lost 0 bases and J lost 3 bases. Germline V gene data show CDR1 as SGHRS and CDR2 as YFSETQ. The CDR3 extends over 15 amino acids. CDR3 residues: CASSLEGQETDTQYF. CDR3 in DNA: TGCGCCAGCAGCTTGGAGGGACAGGAAACAGATACGCAGTATTTT.

The chain joins TRBV12-3 or TRBV12-4 to TRBJ2-7; 7 bases are a match to TRBD1. V gave up 4 bases and J gave up 3 bases; unmatched junction bases: 3. The CDR3 sequence is 13 residues long. The CDR3 region is CASSSTGDYEQYF. In nucleotides, the CDR3 is TGTGCCAGCAGTTCCACAGGGGACTACGAGCAGTACTTC.

The CDR3 is CASRSGYTGELFF. The CDR3 DNA sequence: TGTGCCAGCCGTTCGGGGTACACCGGGGAGCTGTTTTTT. The V gene is TRBV18, the J gene TRBJ2-2, with D perhaps TRBD2 (5 bases). V lost 8 bases and J lost 3, with 10 bases in between. The length of the CDR3 is 13 residues. Per the germline V gene, CDR1 is KGHSH and CDR2 is LQKENI.

The V gene is TRBV4-3, the J gene TRBJ1-2, with 9 positions matching TRBD1. The CDR3 contains 16 residues. Trimming took 2 bases from V and 4 from J; bases not matched to a gene: 8. Germline V gives CDR1 LGHNA, CDR2 YSLEER. In DNA form, the CDR3 reads TGCGCCAGCAGCCAACTAGGGACAGGGTTTTCCTATGGCTACACCTTC. Amino acid sequence: CASSQLGTGFSYGYTF.

This chain uses TRBV11-2 with TRBJ1-4, with TRBD1 identical over 9 bases. Germline trimming cut 5 bases from V and 4 bases from J; bases unmatched to any gene: 5. This CDR3 contains 15 residues. CDR1 is SGHAT, CDR2 FQNNGV, per germline. The CDR3 region has the DNA TGTGCCAGCAGCGCGACAGGGGGGGGTAATGAAAAACTGTTTTTT. This sequence encodes CASSATGGGNEKLFF.

This chain links TRBV6-6 with TRBJ1-3; maybe TRBD1 (6 bases). The V end was cut by 10 bases, the J end by 0 bases, with 16 bases between. Germline V gives CDR1 MNHNY, CDR2 SVGAGI (reference sequence). This CDR3 has 15 amino acids. CDR3 sequence reads: CATNEGQSSGNTIYF. The CDR3 bases are TGTGCCACTAACGAAGGACAGAGCTCTGGAAACACCATATATTTT.

This clone was found once. V gene TRBV5-4 combines with J gene TRBJ2-7; a possible D gene is TRBD1 (6 bases). The ends were cut back, 0 bases at V and 6 bases at J, with 13 bases in the middle. In germline, CDR1 is SGHNT, CDR2 YYREEE (reference sequence). CDR3 length: 14 residues. The DNA of the CDR3 is TGTGCCAGCAGCTTGGAGTCAGGGGTCGGCGAGCAGTACTTC. It codes for CASSLESGVGEQYF.

This clone was picked up one time. CDR3 nucleotides: TGCGCCAGCAGCCAAATCTACAGGGGGCAAGAGACCCAGTACTTC. It translates to CASSQIYRGQETQYF. The J gene is TRBJ2-5, the V gene TRBV4-3, with 8 bases identical to TRBD1. J was trimmed by 2 bases and V by 2 bases; bases with no gene match: 4. The CDR3 sequence is 15 residues long. Germline V gene sequence: CDR1 LGHNA, CDR2 YSLEER.

V usage is TRBV7-8 and J usage is TRBJ1-5; D gene ambiguous. Trimming removed 5 bases at V and 4 bases at J, with 9 bases between. The germline CDR1 and CDR2 sequences are SGHVS and FQNEAQ. The CDR3 contains 13 residues. Here the CDR3 reads CASSRALNQPQHF. In nucleotides, the CDR3 is TGTGCCAGCAGCCGAGCCCTAAATCAGCCCCAGCATTTT. Together with reference TRBV7-8 and TRBJ1-5, the CDR3 gives the full variable domain: GAGVSQSPRYKVAKRGQDVALRCDPISGHVSLFWYQQALGQGPEFLTYFQNEAQLDKSGLPSDRFFAERPEGSVSTLKIQRTQQEDSAVYLCASSRALNQPQHFGDGTRLSIL.

The gene calls are TRBV6-2 or TRBV6-3 and TRBJ1-1, with D tentatively TRBD1 (6 bases). This CDR3 contains 12 residues. Between the trimmed V and J ends, which lost 5 bases and 11 bases, there was a span of 15 bases. Germline CDR1 MNHEY, CDR2 SVGEGT. For the CDR3, the DNA is TGTGCCAGCAGTCGGACAGACGTGAGCGCTTTCTTT. Encoded protein: CASSRTDVSAFF.

The chain couples TRBV3-1 (or the pseudogene TRBV3-2) to TRBJ1-2; D unresolved. The CDR3 extends over 12 amino acids. Germline V gene sequence: CDR1 LGHDT, CDR2 YNNKEL (reference sequence). V dropped 0 bases and J dropped 8 bases, with 7 bases sitting between them. The CDR3 spells CASSQEWAGYTF. The CDR3 DNA follows: TGTGCCAGCAGCCAAGAATGGGCCGGCTACACCTTC.